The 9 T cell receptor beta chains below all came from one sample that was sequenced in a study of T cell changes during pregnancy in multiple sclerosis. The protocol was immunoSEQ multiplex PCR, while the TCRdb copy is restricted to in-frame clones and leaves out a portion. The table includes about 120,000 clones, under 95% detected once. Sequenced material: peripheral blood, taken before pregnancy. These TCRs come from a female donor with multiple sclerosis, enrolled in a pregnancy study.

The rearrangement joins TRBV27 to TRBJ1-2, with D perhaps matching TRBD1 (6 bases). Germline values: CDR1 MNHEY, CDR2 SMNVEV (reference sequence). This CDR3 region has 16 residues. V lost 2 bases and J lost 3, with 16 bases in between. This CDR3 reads CASSLQGPIGDYGYTF. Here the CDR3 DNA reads TGTGCCAGCAGTTTACAGGGGCCTATCGGGGACTATGGCTACACCTTC.

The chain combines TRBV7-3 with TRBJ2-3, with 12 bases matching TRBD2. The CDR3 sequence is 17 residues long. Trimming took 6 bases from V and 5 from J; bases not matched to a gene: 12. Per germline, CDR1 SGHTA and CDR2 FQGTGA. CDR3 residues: CASRWKGLAGGKDTQYF. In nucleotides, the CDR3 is TGTGCCAGCAGGTGGAAGGGACTAGCGGGTGGTAAAGATACGCAGTATTTT.

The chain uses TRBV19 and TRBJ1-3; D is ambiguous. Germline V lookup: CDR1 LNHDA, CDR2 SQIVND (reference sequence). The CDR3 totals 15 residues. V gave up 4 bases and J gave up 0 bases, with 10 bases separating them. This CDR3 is CASSKTRGSGNTIYF. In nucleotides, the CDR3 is TGTGCCAGTAGTAAGACCCGAGGCTCTGGAAACACCATATATTTT.

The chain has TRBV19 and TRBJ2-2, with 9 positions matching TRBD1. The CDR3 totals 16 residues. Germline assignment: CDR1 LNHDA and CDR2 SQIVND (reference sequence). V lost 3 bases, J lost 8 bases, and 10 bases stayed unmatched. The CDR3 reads CASSMSRGQGAGELFF. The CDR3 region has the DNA TGTGCCAGTAGTATGTCTAGGGGACAGGGAGCTGGGGAGCTGTTTTTT.

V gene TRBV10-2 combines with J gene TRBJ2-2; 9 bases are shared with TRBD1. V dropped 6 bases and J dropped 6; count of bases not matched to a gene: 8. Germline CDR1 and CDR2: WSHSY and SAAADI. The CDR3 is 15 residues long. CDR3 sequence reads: CASSEQGARAGELFF. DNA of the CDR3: TGCGCCAGCAGCGAACAGGGGGCAAGGGCCGGGGAGCTGTTTTTT.

The CDR3 here is CASSESGLGNQPQHF. The DNA for the CDR3 is TGTGCCAGCAGTGAGAGCGGCTTGGGGAATCAGCCCCAGCATTTT. The chain joins TRBV2 to TRBJ1-5; D is ambiguous. Trimming took 3 bases from V and 4 from J, leaving 13 bases between them. The CDR3 consists of 15 residues. The V gene's germline CDR1 is SNHLY and CDR2 FYNNEI. The full variable domain, completed using reference TRBV2 and TRBJ1-5, is EPEVTQTPSHQVTQMGQEVILRCVPISNHLYFYWYRQILGQKVEFLVSFYNNEISEKSEIFDDQFSVERPDGSNFTLKIRSTKLEDSAMYFCASSESGLGNQPQHFGDGTRLSIL.

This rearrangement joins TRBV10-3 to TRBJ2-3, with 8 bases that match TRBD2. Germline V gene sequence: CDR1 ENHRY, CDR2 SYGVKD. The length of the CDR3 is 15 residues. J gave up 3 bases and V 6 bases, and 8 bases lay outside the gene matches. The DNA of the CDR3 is TGTGCCATCAGGAGAACTAGCGGTTATACAGATACGCAGTATTTT. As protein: CAIRRTSGYTDTQYF.

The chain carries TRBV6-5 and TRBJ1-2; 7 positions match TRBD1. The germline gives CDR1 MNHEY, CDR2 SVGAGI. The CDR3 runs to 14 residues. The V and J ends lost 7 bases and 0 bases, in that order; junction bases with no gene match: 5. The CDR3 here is CASMRGQSNYGYTF. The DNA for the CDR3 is TGTGCCAGCATGAGGGGACAGTCTAACTATGGCTACACCTTC.

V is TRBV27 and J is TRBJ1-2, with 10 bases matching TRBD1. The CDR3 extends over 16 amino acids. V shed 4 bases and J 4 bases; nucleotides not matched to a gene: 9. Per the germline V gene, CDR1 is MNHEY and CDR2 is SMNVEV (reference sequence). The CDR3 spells CASSSSGQGEIYGYTF. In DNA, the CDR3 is TGTGCCAGCAGTTCTTCCGGACAGGGGGAGATCTATGGCTACACCTTC.